This passage covers 7 T cell receptor beta chains from one sample sequenced in a study of shared clonotypes between healthy human individuals. Sequenced by immunoSEQ multiplex PCR; TCRdb stores in-frame clones only, minus some. The sample records roughly 500,000 clones, around 85% being singletons. Source material: PBMCs. Receptor source: a woman aged 40 to 50 in good health. Some clones in this sample may be carry-over from other donors' samples.

The rearrangement links TRBV4-2 to TRBJ2-5; 7 nucleotides match TRBD2. Germline V gene lookup returns CDR1 LGHNA and CDR2 YNFKEQ. The trim removed 0 bases at V and 5 bases at J, leaving 9 bases unmatched. This CDR3 is built from 16 residues. This CDR3 reads CASSQDWGGSGETQYF. CDR3 nucleotide sequence: TGTGCCAGCAGCCAAGATTGGGGCGGGAGCGGGGAGACCCAGTACTTC.

In this sample, this clone turned up a few times. The chain employs TRBV7-9 and TRBJ2-3; no definite D call. Trimming removed 5 bases from V and 1 base from J, with 13 bases in between. The CDR3 covers 15 residues. Germline V gives CDR1 SEHNR, CDR2 FQNEAQ (reference sequence). CDR3 DNA sequence: TGTGCCAGCAGCCCGGCGACGCCGGGCACAGATACGCAGTATTTT. It codes for CASSPATPGTDTQYF.

A single count supports this clone. The chain links TRBV11-2 to TRBJ2-1; D is possibly TRBD1 (5 bases). V was trimmed by 2 bases and J by 6 bases, leaving 11 bases between them. CDR1 and CDR2 from the germline V gene are SGHAT and FQNNGV. The CDR3 has 14 residues. The CDR3 reads CASSLSGLVNEQFF. The DNA of the CDR3 is TGTGCCAGCAGCTTATCAGGGTTAGTCAATGAGCAGTTCTTC.

The J gene is TRBJ2-1, the V gene TRBV6-1, with D tentatively TRBD2 (6 bases). This CDR3 region has 13 residues. Trimming took 6 bases from V and 9 from J, leaving 15 bases between them. Germline lookup yields CDR1 MNHNS and CDR2 SASEGT. CDR3 coding DNA: TGTGCCAGCAGGACTAGTGTGGTTCCTGAGCAGTTCTTC. It specifies CASRTSVVPEQFF.

The chain combines TRBV27 with TRBJ2-1, with 11 bases lining up with TRBD2. V lost 5 bases, J lost 2 bases, and 5 bases stayed unmatched. This CDR3 spans 16 amino acids. Germline assignment: CDR1 MNHEY and CDR2 SMNVEV (reference sequence). CDR3 nucleotides: TGTGCCAGCAGTATGGGACTAGCGGTCGCCTACAATGAGCAGTTCTTC. This encodes CASSMGLAVAYNEQFF.

As regards this clone: The sample has other DNA sequences that encode this CDR3 too. This sequence joins TRBV30 and TRBJ2-7; D is undetermined. The CDR3 totals 11 residues. Trimming stripped 0 bases from V and 5 bases from J, with 5 bases between. Germline V gives CDR1 GTSNPN, CDR2 SVGIG (reference sequence). This CDR3 reads CAWSVGHEQYF. The CDR3 DNA reads as TGTGCCTGGAGTGTCGGACACGAGCAGTACTTC. Together with reference TRBV30 and TRBJ2-7, the CDR3 gives the full variable domain: SQTIHQWPATLVQPVGSPLSLECTVEGTSNPNLYWYRQAAGRGLQLLFYSVGIGQISSEVPQNLSASRPQDRQFILSSKKLLLSDSGFYLCAWSVGHEQYFGPGTRLTVT.

This clone rates as medium-sized. The sample holds other DNA sequences that translate to the same CDR3. The chain carries TRBV10-1 and TRBJ1-1; D ambiguous. CDR1 and CDR2 (germline): WNHNN, SYGVQD (reference sequence). V was trimmed by 8 bases and J by 1 base, leaving 8 bases between them. The CDR3 length is 12 residues. The DNA for the CDR3 is TGCGCCAGCGGGAACGGGAACACTGAAGCTTTCTTT. As protein: CASGNGNTEAFF.